This is a list of T cell receptor beta chains from one sample in a study of shared clonotypes between healthy human individuals. The method was immunoSEQ multiplex PCR; TCRdb's version includes in-frame clones alone and lacks a portion of them. The profile shows around 690,000 clones, around 91% of them singletons. The sequencing input was memory CD8+ T cells from PBMCs. The origin of the receptors is a man aged 18 to 30 in good health. Some clones in this sample may be carry-over from other donors' samples. Both conserved end residues are part of each CDR3. Each record gives: clone size, J gene, D gene, V gene, CDR3 DNA, CDR3 protein. D genes are given only for firm matches. Size values are once, few and many counts, or a class for expanded clones, and some rows have none.

-,TRBJ2-7,-,TRBV15,TGTGCCACCAGCAGGTTGGGTAACGAGCAGTACTTC,CATSRLGNEQYF
-,TRBJ1-1,TRBD1,TRBV5-4,TGTGCCAGCAGTTCCCGGACAGGGATAGATGGCACTGAAGCTTTCTTT,CASSSRTGIDGTEAFF
-,TRBJ2-7,TRBD2,TRBV2,TGTGCCAGCAGTGAGCTAGCGGAGATCTACGAGCAGTACTTC,CASSELAEIYEQYF
once,TRBJ1-4,-,TRBV9,TGTGCCAGCAGCGTGGGAAGGGGAACAGGCGAAAAACTGTTTTTT,CASSVGRGTGEKLFF
-,TRBJ2-1,TRBD1,TRBV5-1,TGCGCCAGCAGCTTCCGGGACAGGGGGCGGAATGAGCAGTTCTTC,CASSFRDRGRNEQFF
-,TRBJ2-3,-,TRBV6-5,TGTGCCAGCAGTAGGCGATACGGACGCACAGATACGCAGTATTTT,CASSRRYGRTDTQYF
-,TRBJ2-1,TRBD1,TRBV6-5,TGTGCCAGCAGTCCGACAGGGAGCTCCTACAATGAGCAGTTCTTC,CASSPTGSSYNEQFF
-,TRBJ2-3,TRBD2,TRBV7-2,TGTGCCAGCAGCTTACGTGGCGGGAGGGTCCTCTGGGGTAATACGCAGTATTTT,CASSLRGGRVLWGNTQYF
-,TRBJ2-7,-,TRBV13,TGTGCCAGCAGCACCCTGACAGCGACCTACGAGCAGTACTTC,CASSTLTATYEQYF
-,TRBJ1-5,TRBD1,TRBV4-2,TGTGCCAGCAGCCAAGAGCCCCAGGGGGGCCAGCCCCAGCATTTT,CASSQEPQGGQPQHF
-,TRBJ2-1,-,TRBV6-6,TGTGCCAGCTCGTTTGGGAGTTGGTCCTACAATGAGCAGTTCTTC,CASSFGSWSYNEQFF
few,TRBJ1-1,TRBD1,TRBV5-1,TGCGCCAGCAGCAAGACAGGGGAAGCTTTCTTT,CASSKTGEAFF
few,TRBJ2-3,-,TRBV6-4,TGTGCCAGCAAAGACTTTGCAGAGGCAGATACGCAGTATTTT,CASKDFAEADTQYF
-,TRBJ1-5,-,TRBV5-8,TGTGCCAGCAGCTTGGCAGGCAGACGACTAGCAGGGCCCCAGCATTTT,CASSLAGRRLAGPQHF
-,TRBJ2-7,TRBD2,TRBV13,TGTGCCAGCAGCTTGGGTAGGACTAGCGGGAGTGATCAGTACTTC,CASSLGRTSGSDQYF
-,TRBJ1-1,-,TRBV6-6,TGTGCCAGCGATTTTGGGACTGAAGCTTTCTTT,CASDFGTEAFF
-,TRBJ1-2,TRBD1,TRBV7-2,TGTGCCAGCAGCTCGGACAGGGAGATCTATGGCTACACCTTC,CASSSDREIYGYTF
-,TRBJ1-1,-,TRBV7-9,TGTGCCAGCAGCTTGGGGGGTGAGGGCACTGAAGCTTTCTTT,CASSLGGEGTEAFF
-,TRBJ2-5,TRBD1,TRBV7-9,TGTGCCAGCAGCCACCAACAGGGGACCTTTTTAGAGACCCAGTACTTC,CASSHQQGTFLETQYF
-,TRBJ1-1,-,TRBV6-5,TGTGCCAGCAGTTACGTTCCGAACACTGAAGCTTTCTTT,CASSYVPNTEAFF
-,TRBJ2-7,TRBD1,TRBV19,TGTGCCAGTAGCATCAGACAGGGGGGTGCCTACGAGCAGTACTTC,CASSIRQGGAYEQYF
-,TRBJ2-5,TRBD1,TRBV10-2,TGCGCCAGCAGCTGGGGACAGGGGGTTTGGGAGACCCAGTACTTC,CASSWGQGVWETQYF
-,TRBJ1-2,-,TRBV7-9,TGTGCCAGCAGCTTAGCCCGAGTTACGAGATATGGCTACACCTTC,CASSLARVTRYGYTF
few,TRBJ1-1,-,TRBV7-8,TGTGCCAGCAGCGAAAGTGGACAGCTCAACACTGAAGCTTTCTTT,CASSESGQLNTEAFF
-,TRBJ2-5,TRBD1,TRBV7-3,TGTGCCAGCAGCTTATTTGTAGGGGGCGAGGAGACCCAGTACTTC,CASSLFVGGEETQYF
-,TRBJ2-1,TRBD1,TRBV6-5,TGTGCCAGCAGCCCTACAGGGGGCTACAATGAGCAGTTCTTC,CASSPTGGYNEQFF
-,TRBJ2-5,TRBD2,TRBV27,TGTGCCAGCATCGGGGTAGCGGGAGGGGAAGAGACCCAGTACTTC,CASIGVAGGEETQYF
-,TRBJ2-2,-,TRBV7-7,TGTGCCAGCAGCCCCACCCCCGGGTCCGGAGGGGGCGGGGAGCTGTTTTTT,CASSPTPGSGGGGELFF